The rows below give T cell receptor beta chains drawn from one sample of a study of cytomegalovirus exposure and HLA in healthy donors. Data came from immunoSEQ multiplex PCR; TCRdb stores just in-frame clones and leaves some out. Found here are about 340,000 clones, more than 80% of them singletons; the top ten hold about 0.8%. The sample comprised PBMCs. The receptors originated from a woman between 18 and 30 years old in good health and CMV-seronegative. Each CDR3 is given with its conserved first and last residue. D genes are given only for firm matches. A clone size is listed for some rows: how often the clone was seen (once, few, many), or a class if it is expanded.

v_gene: TRBV28; d_gene: -; j_gene: TRBJ2-1; abundance: -; CDR3nt: TGTGCCAGCAGTTTATACGGAGACTCGGACTACAATGAGCAGTTCTTC; CDR3aa: CASSLYGDSDYNEQFF
v_gene: TRBV4-2; d_gene: TRBD2; j_gene: TRBJ2-2; abundance: -; CDR3nt: TGTGCCAGCAGCCAAGGGGCGCTAGCGGGAGGGCCAGGGACCGGGGAGCTGTTTTTT; CDR3aa: CASSQGALAGGPGTGELFF
v_gene: TRBV5-4; d_gene: TRBD2; j_gene: TRBJ2-3; abundance: few; CDR3nt: TGTGCCAGCAGCTTTGGACTAGCGGGTGATACGCAGTATTTT; CDR3aa: CASSFGLAGDTQYF
v_gene: TRBV25-1; d_gene: TRBD2; j_gene: TRBJ2-1; abundance: -; CDR3nt: TGTGCCAGCAGTGTCCTAGCGGGAGCAGGGGGCGCCGGGAATGAGCAGTTCTTC; CDR3aa: CASSVLAGAGGAGNEQFF
v_gene: TRBV6-6; d_gene: -; j_gene: TRBJ2-3; abundance: -; CDR3nt: TGTGCCAGCAGTTATGGGCCAGATACGCAGTATTTT; CDR3aa: CASSYGPDTQYF
v_gene: TRBV18; d_gene: TRBD1; j_gene: TRBJ1-2; abundance: -; CDR3nt: TGTGCCAGCTCACCCGGGACAGGGGGCTTTCATGGCGGCTACACCTTC; CDR3aa: CASSPGTGGFHGGYTF
v_gene: TRBV5-1; d_gene: -; j_gene: TRBJ1-1; abundance: few; CDR3nt: TGCGCCAGCAGCTTCGACATGAACACTGAAGCTTTCTTT; CDR3aa: CASSFDMNTEAFF
v_gene: TRBV18; d_gene: TRBD2; j_gene: TRBJ2-7; abundance: -; CDR3nt: TGTGCCAGCTCTCCTCGACTAGCGGGGGAACCCTACGAGCAGTACTTC; CDR3aa: CASSPRLAGEPYEQYF
v_gene: TRBV10-3; d_gene: -; j_gene: TRBJ1-1; abundance: -; CDR3nt: TGTGCCACGCTGAGACAGGAGATGAACACTGAAGCTTTCTTT; CDR3aa: CATLRQEMNTEAFF
v_gene: TRBV4-2; d_gene: -; j_gene: TRBJ2-1; abundance: -; CDR3nt: TGTGCCAGCAGCCAAGTACTAGCCACCAATGAGCAGTTCTTC; CDR3aa: CASSQVLATNEQFF
v_gene: TRBV29-1; d_gene: -; j_gene: TRBJ2-5; abundance: -; CDR3nt: TGCAGCGCTCGAGGAGGCCGCCTTGAAGAGACCCAGTACTTC; CDR3aa: CSARGGRLEETQYF
v_gene: TRBV4-1; d_gene: TRBD1; j_gene: TRBJ1-1; abundance: -; CDR3nt: TGCGCCAGCAGCCCGGGACAGGGGAGGTGGACTGAAGCTTTCTTT; CDR3aa: CASSPGQGRWTEAFF
v_gene: TRBV6-1; d_gene: TRBD1; j_gene: TRBJ2-2; abundance: once; CDR3nt: TGTGCCAGCGATCCGGGACAGGGATCCGGGGAGCTGTTTTTT; CDR3aa: CASDPGQGSGELFF
v_gene: TRBV7-8; d_gene: -; j_gene: TRBJ2-2; abundance: -; CDR3nt: TGTGCCAGCAGCTTGAGGCGGAGACCCCACACCGGGGAGCTGTTTTTT; CDR3aa: CASSLRRRPHTGELFF
v_gene: TRBV27; d_gene: -; j_gene: TRBJ2-7; abundance: -; CDR3nt: TGTGCCAGCAGTTTACGAGGGTCAGGTGAGCAGTACTTC; CDR3aa: CASSLRGSGEQYF
v_gene: TRBV27; d_gene: TRBD1; j_gene: TRBJ2-5; abundance: -; CDR3nt: TGTGCCAGCTCCAAGTTCCATCGACAGGGTGTGTGGGAGACCCAGTACTTC; CDR3aa: CASSKFHRQGVWETQYF
v_gene: TRBV6-1; d_gene: TRBD1; j_gene: TRBJ1-4; abundance: few; CDR3nt: TGTGCCAGCAGTGAAATCCCGGGACAGGGGGGGAAACTGTTTTTT; CDR3aa: CASSEIPGQGGKLFF
v_gene: TRBV9; d_gene: -; j_gene: TRBJ1-1; abundance: many; CDR3nt: TGTGCCAGCAGCGCCCAAAACAATGAAGCTTTCTTT; CDR3aa: CASSAQNNEAFF
v_gene: TRBV5-6; d_gene: TRBD2; j_gene: TRBJ2-5; abundance: -; CDR3nt: TGTGCCAGCAGCATCGGACTAGCGGGAGAGACCCAGTACTTC; CDR3aa: CASSIGLAGETQYF
v_gene: TRBV18; d_gene: TRBD1; j_gene: TRBJ2-2; abundance: -; CDR3nt: TGTGCCAGCTCACCACGGGCAGGGGGAAGCACCGGGGAGCTGTTTTTT; CDR3aa: CASSPRAGGSTGELFF
v_gene: TRBV4-3; d_gene: -; j_gene: TRBJ2-7; abundance: -; CDR3nt: TGCGCCAGCAGCCAATGGCGCGGGCCCTACGAGCAGTACTTC; CDR3aa: CASSQWRGPYEQYF
v_gene: TRBV5-4; d_gene: TRBD1; j_gene: TRBJ2-7; abundance: -; CDR3nt: TGTGCCAGCAGCCCAGGACAGGGTAAGCCCTACGAGCAGTACTTC; CDR3aa: CASSPGQGKPYEQYF
v_gene: TRBV4-1; d_gene: TRBD2; j_gene: TRBJ2-5; abundance: -; CDR3nt: TGCGCCAGCAGCCAAGGGGTACCGGGGGGGGTCGTCGGAGAGACCCAGTACTTC; CDR3aa: CASSQGVPGGVVGETQYF
v_gene: TRBV19; d_gene: -; j_gene: TRBJ2-3; abundance: -; CDR3nt: TGTGCCAGTAGTAATCCAGGGGCGGCGGAAAATACGCAGTATTTT; CDR3aa: CASSNPGAAENTQYF
v_gene: TRBV2; d_gene: -; j_gene: TRBJ1-2; abundance: -; CDR3nt: TGTGCCGGAGTTACTCGGTCGTCCTATGGCTACACCTTC; CDR3aa: CAGVTRSSYGYTF
v_gene: TRBV16; d_gene: -; j_gene: TRBJ1-2; abundance: few; CDR3nt: TGTGCCAGCAGCCAATTCCGCTATGGCTACACCTTC; CDR3aa: CASSQFRYGYTF
v_gene: TRBV7-2; d_gene: TRBD2; j_gene: TRBJ2-7; abundance: -; CDR3nt: TGTGCCAGCAGCTTAGTTGGCGGGGGGGCGGGAGTCCCCTCCTACGAGCAGTACTTC; CDR3aa: CASSLVGGGAGVPSYEQYF
v_gene: TRBV7-2; d_gene: TRBD2; j_gene: TRBJ2-7; abundance: -; CDR3nt: TGTGCCAGCAGACCCATAGCGGGAGATGAGCAGTACTTC; CDR3aa: CASRPIAGDEQYF
v_gene: TRBV7-9; d_gene: -; j_gene: TRBJ2-1; abundance: -; CDR3nt: TGTGCCAGCAGCTTTTTTGTCGGGAGTTCCTCCAATGAGCAGTTCTTC; CDR3aa: CASSFFVGSSSNEQFF
v_gene: TRBV5-6; d_gene: -; j_gene: TRBJ1-1; abundance: -; CDR3nt: TGTGCCAGCAGCTTGCTGGCGGGAAGGGACGCTGAAGCTTTCTTT; CDR3aa: CASSLLAGRDAEAFF
v_gene: TRBV29-1; d_gene: TRBD2; j_gene: TRBJ2-1; abundance: -; CDR3nt: TGCAGCGTTGTTGGGCGGGGGTCCTACAATGAGCAGTTCTTC; CDR3aa: CSVVGRGSYNEQFF
v_gene: TRBV7-9; d_gene: -; j_gene: TRBJ1-4; abundance: once; CDR3nt: TGTGCCAGCAGCTTAATTGGACGGACGAGCGGAAAGGGAGTTGAAAAACTGTTTTTT; CDR3aa: CASSLIGRTSGKGVEKLFF
v_gene: TRBV7-9; d_gene: TRBD1; j_gene: TRBJ2-5; abundance: once; CDR3nt: TGTGCCAGCAGCGACACCGGGACAGGGGGTCTGGAGACCCAGTACTTC; CDR3aa: CASSDTGTGGLETQYF
v_gene: TRBV7-2; d_gene: TRBD2; j_gene: TRBJ2-7; abundance: -; CDR3nt: TGTGCCAGCAGTCTTTCTAGCGGGGCCTACGAGCAGTACTTC; CDR3aa: CASSLSSGAYEQYF
v_gene: TRBV5-4; d_gene: -; j_gene: TRBJ1-2; abundance: -; CDR3nt: TGTGCCAGCAGCTCCACAGGGCCCTATGGCTACACCTTC; CDR3aa: CASSSTGPYGYTF
v_gene: TRBV7-9; d_gene: -; j_gene: TRBJ2-1; abundance: few; CDR3nt: TGTGCCAGCAGCCGTCTACCGGGGATGGAGCAGTTCTTC; CDR3aa: CASSRLPGMEQFF
v_gene: TRBV4-1; d_gene: TRBD2; j_gene: TRBJ2-1; abundance: -; CDR3nt: TGCGCCAGCAGCCAAGGACTAGCGGGCCACAATGAGCAGTTCTTC; CDR3aa: CASSQGLAGHNEQFF
v_gene: TRBV10-1; d_gene: -; j_gene: TRBJ1-5; abundance: few; CDR3nt: TGCGCCAGCAGAGGGGATCAGCCCCAGCATTTT; CDR3aa: CASRGDQPQHF
v_gene: TRBV7-9; d_gene: TRBD1; j_gene: TRBJ2-7; abundance: once; CDR3nt: TGTGCCAGCAGCCGAACCGTGACAGGGGGCACTCCGTACGAGCAGTACTTC; CDR3aa: CASSRTVTGGTPYEQYF
v_gene: TRBV5-1; d_gene: -; j_gene: TRBJ1-3; abundance: -; CDR3nt: TGCGCCAGCAGCTTAGGGGGGGCCATGGAAAACACCATATATTTT; CDR3aa: CASSLGGAMENTIYF
v_gene: TRBV7-9; d_gene: -; j_gene: TRBJ2-5; abundance: -; CDR3nt: TGTGCCAGCAGCTTCAAAGAGACCCAGTACTTC; CDR3aa: CASSFKETQYF
v_gene: TRBV7-9; d_gene: -; j_gene: TRBJ1-1; abundance: -; CDR3nt: TGTGCCAGCAGCTTCCGGGACACGAACACTGAAGCTTTCTTT; CDR3aa: CASSFRDTNTEAFF
v_gene: TRBV28; d_gene: TRBD2; j_gene: TRBJ2-7; abundance: -; CDR3nt: TGTGCCAGCAGTTTGCGGGGGACTAGCGGCTACGAGCAGTACTTC; CDR3aa: CASSLRGTSGYEQYF
v_gene: TRBV5-1; d_gene: -; j_gene: TRBJ2-3; abundance: -; CDR3nt: TGCGCCAGCAGCTTCATCCCTACCACAGATACGCAGTATTTT; CDR3aa: CASSFIPTTDTQYF
v_gene: TRBV9; d_gene: TRBD1; j_gene: TRBJ2-6; abundance: -; CDR3nt: TGTGCCAGCAGCGCTCAGAACAGGGGATCTGGGGCCAACGTCCTGACTTTC; CDR3aa: CASSAQNRGSGANVLTF
v_gene: TRBV7-2; d_gene: TRBD1; j_gene: TRBJ2-7; abundance: -; CDR3nt: TGTGCCAGCAGCTCCGACAGGGGCTCCTACGAGCAGTACTTC; CDR3aa: CASSSDRGSYEQYF
v_gene: TRBV6-1; d_gene: TRBD1; j_gene: TRBJ1-1; abundance: -; CDR3nt: TGTGCCAGCACCCTACAGGGGGCGCTGACTGAAGCTTTCTTT; CDR3aa: CASTLQGALTEAFF
v_gene: TRBV27; d_gene: -; j_gene: TRBJ2-2; abundance: -; CDR3nt: TGTGCCAGCAGTTCTACGAACACCGGGGAGCTGTTTTTT; CDR3aa: CASSSTNTGELFF
v_gene: TRBV5-1; d_gene: TRBD1; j_gene: TRBJ2-5; abundance: -; CDR3nt: TGCGCCAGCAGCAGCCAAACAGGGGTGAGAGAGACCCAGTACTTC; CDR3aa: CASSSQTGVRETQYF
v_gene: TRBV2; d_gene: -; j_gene: TRBJ2-4; abundance: -; CDR3nt: TGTGCCAGCACCGGGGGACAAAACATTCAGTACTTC; CDR3aa: CASTGGQNIQYF
v_gene: TRBV30; d_gene: TRBD1; j_gene: TRBJ2-4; abundance: -; CDR3nt: TGTGCCTGGAGGGGGAACGACCGGGACAGGGGCCTACCCAAAAACATTCAGTACTTC; CDR3aa: CAWRGNDRDRGLPKNIQYF
v_gene: TRBV5-1; d_gene: -; j_gene: TRBJ1-2; abundance: few; CDR3nt: TGCGCCAGCAGCTCAGGTGCGACAGGACCTAACTATGGCTACACCTTC; CDR3aa: CASSSGATGPNYGYTF
v_gene: TRBV7-2; d_gene: -; j_gene: TRBJ1-2; abundance: -; CDR3nt: TGTGCCAGCAGCTTAGGAGGACAGCAATATGGCTACACCTTC; CDR3aa: CASSLGGQQYGYTF
v_gene: TRBV6-1; d_gene: TRBD2; j_gene: TRBJ2-7; abundance: once; CDR3nt: TGTGCCAGCGGACTAGCGGGAGGGTACGAGCAGTACTTC; CDR3aa: CASGLAGGYEQYF
v_gene: TRBV6-5; d_gene: TRBD2; j_gene: TRBJ2-7; abundance: -; CDR3nt: TGTGCCAGCAGTTACGATGCGGGAGCCCCCATGGAGCAGTACTTC; CDR3aa: CASSYDAGAPMEQYF
v_gene: TRBV15; d_gene: TRBD1; j_gene: TRBJ2-7; abundance: -; CDR3nt: TGTGCCACCAGCCCCCGGGACAGGGATTACGAGCAGTACTTC; CDR3aa: CATSPRDRDYEQYF
v_gene: TRBV2; d_gene: TRBD2; j_gene: TRBJ2-1; abundance: -; CDR3nt: TGTGCCAGCCCTAGCGGGACCGTGAGCTCCTACAATGAGCAGTTCTTC; CDR3aa: CASPSGTVSSYNEQFF